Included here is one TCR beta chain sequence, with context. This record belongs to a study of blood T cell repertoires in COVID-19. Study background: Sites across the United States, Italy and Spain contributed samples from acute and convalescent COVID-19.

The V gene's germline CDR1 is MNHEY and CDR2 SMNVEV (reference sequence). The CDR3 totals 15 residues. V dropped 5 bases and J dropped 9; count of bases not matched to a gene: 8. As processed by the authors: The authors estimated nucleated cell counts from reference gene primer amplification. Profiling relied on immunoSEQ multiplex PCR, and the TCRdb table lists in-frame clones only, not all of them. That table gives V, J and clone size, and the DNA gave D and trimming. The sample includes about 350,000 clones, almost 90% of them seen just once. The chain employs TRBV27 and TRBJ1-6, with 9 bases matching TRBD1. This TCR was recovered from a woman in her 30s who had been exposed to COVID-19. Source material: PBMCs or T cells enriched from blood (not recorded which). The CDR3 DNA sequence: TGTGCCAGCAGTCCCACAGGGGGCTTGAGTTCACCCCTCCACTTT. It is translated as CASSPTGGLSSPLHF.